This T cell receptor (beta chain) was retrieved from a study of OX40 agonist ivuxolimab in advanced cancers. Study-level findings and limits: CD8+ T cells were the subset that, on average, had more expanded clones than CD4+. Some of the lowest clonal expansion was seen in partial responders at 0.1-3.0 mg/kg. CD4+ and CD8+ blood T cells expanded clonally by week 6 at 0.1 to 3.0 mg/kg.

Excluded were patients having autoimmune disease history or systemic immunosuppression. On this clone itself: The antigen is unknown.

The CDR3 runs to 12 residues. Looked up from germline, CDR1 is GTSNPN and CDR2 is SVGIG (reference sequence). Deletions cut 5 bases from V and 6 bases from J, with 13 bases between. Repertoires were generated with immunoSEQ multiplex PCR, while TCRdb's copy carries only in-frame clones and drops some. The sample yields roughly 75,000 clones, 85% to 90% seen once. This chain connects TRBV30 to TRBJ1-1; possibly TRBD1 for D (5 bases). Sequencing was performed on CD4+ or CD8+ T cells sorted from blood, taken in a trial of the OX40 agonist ivuxolimab. The sequence was collected from an adult with an advanced solid tumor such as melanoma, head and neck, liver or kidney cancer. This chain's CDR3 is CAWHRGPSEAFF. CDR3 nucleotides: TGTGCCTGGCACCGGGGCCCGTCTGAAGCTTTCTTT.